Sequencing of this TCR beta chain was carried out in a study of blood T cell repertoires in COVID-19. Those who participated ranged in age from 18 to 89 years and resided in approximately 23 US areas. Participant-given clinical history determined each cohort assignment. The CDR3 runs to 19 residues. The V and J ends lost 2 bases and 6 bases, in that order; junction bases with no gene match: 17. CDR1 is SGHDT and CDR2 is YYEEEE in the germline V gene. Sequenced by immunoSEQ multiplex PCR; TCRdb stores in-frame clones only, minus some. The sample lists fewer than 300,000 clones, roughly 89% occurring once.

Sequenced input: PBMCs or T cells enriched from blood (not recorded which). This TCR derives from a man in his forties who had recovered from COVID-19. The rearrangement uses TRBV5-6 and TRBJ1-2; 12 bases map to TRBD1. The CDR3 DNA is TGTGCCAGCAGCTTAAAGATAAGCCGGGACAGGGGGCGTGACGATGGCTACACCTTC. It translates to CASSLKISRDRGRDDGYTF.